Listed below are T cell receptor beta chains from one sample, sequenced in a study of OX40 agonist ivuxolimab in advanced cancers. Libraries were prepared by immunoSEQ multiplex PCR; TCRdb keeps only in-frame clonotypes and omits some of them. The table lists roughly 60,000 clones, approximately 90% of them singletons. This specimen was CD4+ or CD8+ T cells sorted from blood, taken in a trial of the OX40 agonist ivuxolimab. The source is an adult with an advanced solid tumor such as melanoma, head and neck, liver or kidney cancer. Both conserved end residues are part of each CDR3. Fields, in order: V gene, D gene, J gene, clone size, CDR3 protein, CDR3 DNA. A D gene is named only where the DNA matches it firmly. Rows may omit the clone size; those that give it use once, few, many or a size class.

TRBV19,.,TRBJ1-6,.,CASSRGLSNSPLHF,TGTGCCAGTAGTAGGGGCCTAAGCAATTCACCCCTCCACTTT
TRBV6-1,TRBD1,TRBJ1-1,.,CASSEPGQGNTEAFF,TGTGCCAGCAGTGAGCCGGGACAGGGAAACACTGAAGCTTTCTTT
TRBV5-1,TRBD1,TRBJ1-1,.,CASSWGAGTGESTEAFF,TGCGCCAGCAGCTGGGGGGCAGGGACAGGGGAGAGCACTGAAGCTTTCTTT
TRBV7-9,TRBD1,TRBJ2-6,.,CASSRTGDSSGANVLTF,TGTGCCAGCAGCCGGACAGGGGACTCCTCTGGGGCCAACGTCCTGACTTTC
TRBV5-1,.,TRBJ1-2,.,CAGSLIVGGSRGYTF,TGCGCCGGCAGCTTGATAGTAGGCGGTTCTAGGGGCTACACCTTC
TRBV6-1,.,TRBJ1-1,.,CASSDISLTEAFF,TGTGCCAGCAGTGATATCTCCTTGACTGAGGCTTTCTTT
TRBV6-1,TRBD2,TRBJ2-2,.,CASSQWGGTGELFF,TGTGCCAGCAGTCAATGGGGGGGCACCGGGGAGCTGTTTTTT
TRBV6-5,.,TRBJ1-1,.,CASSYSERTLNTEAFF,TGTGCCAGCAGTTACTCGGAGAGAACTTTGAACACTGAAGCTTTCTTT
TRBV5-1,.,TRBJ2-7,.,CASSLEGTGVSYEQYF,TGCGCCAGCAGCTTGGAAGGGACTGGAGTTTCCTACGAGCAGTACTTC
TRBV5-4,.,TRBJ2-4,.,CASSADRPGLAKNIQYF,TGTGCCAGCAGCGCCGACAGACCCGGTTTGGCCAAAAACATTCAGTACTTC
TRBV7-9,.,TRBJ1-2,once,CASSATESGGYTF,TGTGCCAGCAGCGCAACAGAAAGCGGAGGCTACACCTTC
TRBV10-2,.,TRBJ1-5,once,CASSDGGSQPQHF,TGCGCCAGCAGTGATGGGGGGAGTCAGCCCCAGCATTTT
TRBV14,.,TRBJ2-5,.,CASSQELGYEQETQYF,TGTGCCAGCAGCCAAGAACTGGGGTACGAACAAGAGACCCAGTACTTC
TRBV10-3,.,TRBJ2-7,.,CAISESGSYEQYF,TGTGCCATCAGTGAGTCGGGCTCCTACGAGCAGTACTTC